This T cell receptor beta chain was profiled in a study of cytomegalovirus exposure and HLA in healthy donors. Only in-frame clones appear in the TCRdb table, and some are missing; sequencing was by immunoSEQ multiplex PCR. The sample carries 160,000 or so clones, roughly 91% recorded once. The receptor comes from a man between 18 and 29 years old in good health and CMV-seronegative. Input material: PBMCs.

The CDR3 DNA reads TGCAGCGTTGAAGATCTAGGTGGGATAGGGGTAGAATTCGGTACGCAGTATTTT. This sequence encodes CSVEDLGGIGVEFGTQYF. The genes are TRBV29-1 and TRBJ2-3, with D possibly matching TRBD1 (5 bases). This CDR3 spans 18 amino acids. Trimming took 0 bases from V and 8 from J, leaving 27 bases between them. Per germline, CDR1 SQVTM and CDR2 ANQGSEA.